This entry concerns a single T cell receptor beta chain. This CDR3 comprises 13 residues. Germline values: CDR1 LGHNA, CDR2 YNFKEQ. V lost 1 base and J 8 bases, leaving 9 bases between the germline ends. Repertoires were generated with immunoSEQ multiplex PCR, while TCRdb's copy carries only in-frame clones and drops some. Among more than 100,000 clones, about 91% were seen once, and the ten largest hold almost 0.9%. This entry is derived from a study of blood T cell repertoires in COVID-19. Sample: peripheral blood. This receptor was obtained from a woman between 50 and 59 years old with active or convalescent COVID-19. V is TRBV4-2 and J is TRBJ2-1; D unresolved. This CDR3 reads CASSQAIVDEQFF. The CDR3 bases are TGTGCCAGCAGCCAAGCTATAGTGGATGAGCAGTTCTTC.